This TCR beta chain was documented in a study of siplizumab effects on memory and regulatory T cells. Study-wide results and caveats: Alloreactive sequences tracing back to unstimulated CD4+ memory cells fell significantly with siplizumab. Suppressive activity of Tregs proliferating in siplizumab cultures remained unconfirmed. Unstimulated subsets captured only a minor fraction of alloreactive clones. Roughly 80-97% of dividing CD4+ or CD8+ clones were without an attributable naive or memory phenotype.

The repertoire was sequenced with immunoSEQ multiplex PCR; TCRdb's copy has only in-frame clones and lacks some. The sample includes fewer than 120,000 clones, roughly 92% of them seen just once. The sample holds one count of this clone. The antigen is undetermined. Unmatched junction bases numbered 17, after V lost 2 bases and J lost 9 bases. The germline CDR1 and CDR2 sequences are LGHNA and YNFKEQ. The CDR3 contains 17 residues. Sequencing used CD4+ T cells sorted from blood. This TCR came from a human donor in good health. The rearrangement uses TRBV4-2 and TRBJ1-2; 8 nucleotides line up with TRBD1. CDR3 sequence reads: CASSQYGQRQGALRYTF. CDR3 in DNA: TGTGCCAGCAGCCAATACGGGCAGCGGCAGGGGGCACTGCGCTACACCTTC.